This T cell receptor beta chain was found in a study of T cell responses to AZD1222 COVID-19 vaccine. Study observations and caveats: Targeting of unmutated variant regions was reportedly seen in nearly half of spike-specific TCRs. Spike-specific TCR breadth and depth both grew after two AZD1222 doses.

In regard to this clone: No antigen is known for it.

Method: immunoSEQ multiplex PCR; TCRdb's copy keeps in-frame clones and lacks some. The sample shows around 180,000 clones, 85% to 90% of them seen only once. With V trimmed by 1 base and J by 9 bases, 2 bases remained unmatched. The CDR3 consists of 15 residues. The germline V gene encodes CDR1 WSHSY and CDR2 SAAADI. The source of this sequence is an adult in good health. This chain connects TRBV10-2 to TRBJ1-6, with 11 bases fitting TRBD1. The sample here was peripheral blood, taken on day 0 of AZD1222 vaccination. CDR3 sequence (DNA): TGCGCCAGCAGTGAGTTGGGACAGGGGGGTTCACCCCTCCACTTT. Translating it yields CASSELGQGGSPLHF.